This TCR beta chain was identified in a study of T-cell memory formation after mild COVID-19. Overall study: Each donor largely had its own TCR clusters. Broader study findings: That cross-reactive memory joined was suggested by some responding clones appearing in pre-infection memory. Among clones contracting day 15 to 85, CD4/CD8 was balanced, whereas later expanders leaned CD4+.

The junction had 3 bases not matched to a gene; V was cut back by 4 bases and J by 2 bases. The germline V gene encodes CDR1 GTSNPN and CDR2 SVGIG (reference sequence). The CDR3 loop spans 14 amino acids. TCR alpha and TCR beta cDNA libraries carrying sample barcodes and UMIs came from 5'RACE with constant-segment primers. One entry per CDR3 protein, called by TCRdb with MiXCR from the 5' RACE reads. This repertoire shows approximately 580,000 distinct CDR3 sequences, around 20% found once; its top ten account for approximately 12%. This clonotype has a handful of counts. What it recognizes is unknown.

This rearrangement joins TRBV30 to TRBJ2-3; 10 bases are shared with TRBD2. Sequenced input: PBMCs or a T cell subset sorted from them (not recorded which). This receptor was identified in an adult woman who had mild COVID-19 (a few samples of this study predate the infection). Cell type and time point are not known. The CDR3 is CAWTLAGVTDTQYF. CDR3 sequence (DNA): TGTGCCTGGACCCTAGCGGGAGTCACAGATACGCAGTATTTT.